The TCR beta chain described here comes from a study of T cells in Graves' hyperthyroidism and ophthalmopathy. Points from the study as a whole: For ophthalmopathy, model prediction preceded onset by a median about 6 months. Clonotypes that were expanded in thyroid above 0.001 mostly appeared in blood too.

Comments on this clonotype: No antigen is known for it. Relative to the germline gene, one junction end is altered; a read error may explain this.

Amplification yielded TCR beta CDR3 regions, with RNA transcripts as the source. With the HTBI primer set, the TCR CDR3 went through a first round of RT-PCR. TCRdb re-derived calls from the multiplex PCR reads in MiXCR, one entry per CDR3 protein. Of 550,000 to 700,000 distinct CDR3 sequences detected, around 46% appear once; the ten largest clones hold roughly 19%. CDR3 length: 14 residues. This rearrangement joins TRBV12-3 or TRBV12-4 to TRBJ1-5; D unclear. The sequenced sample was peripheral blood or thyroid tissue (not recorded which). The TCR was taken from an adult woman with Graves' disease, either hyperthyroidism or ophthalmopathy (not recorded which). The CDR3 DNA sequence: TGTGCCAGCAGTTCGGAACGGCCAAATCAGCCCCAACATTTT. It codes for CASSSERPNQPQHF.